The next 6 T cell receptor beta chains were all read from a single sample in a study of PD-1 blockade in classical Hodgkin lymphoma. The assay was immunoSEQ multiplex PCR, and TCRdb's table has in-frame clones only and misses some. The profile shows more than 10,000 clones, 84% of them singletons. Each and every patient relapsed after autologous stem cell transplantation, and patients got differing brentuximab vedotin exposure. CD8+ T cells were isolated from thawed PBMCs by magnetic negative selection. Material: CD8+ T cells from blood, obtained at baseline. The receptors here all came from a human donor with classical Hodgkin lymphoma.

V and J are TRBV25-1 and TRBJ2-7; D possibly matches TRBD1 or TRBD2 (5 bases each). The CDR3 length is 16 residues. The V end was cut by 4 bases, the J end by 2 bases, with 18 bases between. Germline CDR1 MGHDK, CDR2 SYGVNS. Here the CDR3 reads CASSAFSGTNTYEQYF. CDR3 nucleotides: TGTGCCAGCAGTGCTTTCTCAGGGACGAATACCTACGAGCAGTACTTC.

The genes are TRBV29-1 and TRBJ2-1; maybe TRBD1 (6 bases). CDR1 is SQVTM and CDR2 is ANQGSEA in the germline V gene. V lost 0 bases and J 5 bases, leaving 14 bases between the germline ends. CDR3 size: 15 residues. CDR3 region: CSVEDLDRLHNEQFF. The CDR3 region has the DNA TGCAGCGTTGAAGACCTCGACAGGCTACACAATGAGCAGTTCTTC.

In its sample, this clone was seen a few times. The chain is built from TRBV28 and TRBJ1-1, with D hard to call. The ends were cut back, 3 bases at V and 6 bases at J, with 17 bases in the middle. Germline V gives CDR1 MDHEN, CDR2 SYDVKM. This CDR3 spans 15 amino acids. The chain's CDR3 is CASSLGTKGIPEAFF. As DNA, the CDR3 is TGTGCCAGCAGTTTGGGAACTAAAGGGATACCTGAAGCTTTCTTT.

The V and J genes are TRBV7-6 and TRBJ2-7; 9 bases align to TRBD1. The CDR3 covers 16 residues. The ends lost 5 bases at V and 5 bases at J; junction bases unmatched: 13. In germline, CDR1 is SGHVS, CDR2 FNYEAQ. For the CDR3, the DNA is TGTGCCAGCAGCCAGGGACAGGGATTTCCCTACCACGAGCAGTACTTC. Its protein product is CASSQGQGFPYHEQYF.

The chain combines TRBV28 with TRBJ2-3; the match to TRBD2 covers 7 bases. V dropped 3 bases and J dropped 3; count of bases not matched to a gene: 6. Germline V gene sequence: CDR1 MDHEN, CDR2 SYDVKM. The CDR3 length is 15 residues. The CDR3: CASSFGGSETDTQYF. DNA of the CDR3: TGTGCCAGCAGTTTCGGCGGGAGTGAGACAGATACGCAGTATTTT.

V and J are TRBV11-3 and TRBJ2-5, with D perhaps TRBD1 or TRBD2 (5 bases each). The CDR3 is 15 residues long. V shed 5 bases and J shed 1 base, with 14 bases lying between them. The germline gives CDR1 SGHNT, CDR2 YENEEA. CDR3 bases: TGTGCCAGCAGCCCCGGGGACGGCAGCCAAGAGACCCAGTACTTC. This codes for CASSPGDGSQETQYF.